Listed below are T cell receptor beta chains from one sample, sequenced in a study of tumor and adjacent non-tumor tissue in lung cancer. TCRdb used MiXCR to reprocess the multiplex PCR reads, holding one entry per CDR3 protein. Altogether 81,000 or so distinct CDR3 sequences are present, 80% to 90% being singletons, with the ten largest covering about 54%. The sequencing sample was made of distant non-tumor lung tissue. All receptors derive from a man aged 55 to 69 with non-small cell lung cancer. CDR3s include the opening cysteine and the closing phenylalanine or tryptophan. Fields, in order: V gene, clone size, D gene, J gene, CDR3 DNA, CDR3 protein. A D gene is named only where the DNA matches it firmly. Not all rows give a size; the values are once, few, many and, for expanded clones, a class.

V gene: TRBV24-1; clone size: once; D gene: NA; J gene: TRBJ2-7; CDR3 DNA: TGTGGCACCAGTGACCGGGTAGGGGGCTACGAGCAGTACTTC; CDR3 protein: CGTSDRVGGYEQYF
V gene: TRBV12-3/TRBV12-4; clone size: NA; D gene: NA; J gene: TRBJ2-3; CDR3 DNA: TGTGCCAGCACACCCGTTAGCACAGATACGGTGTATTTT; CDR3 protein: CASTPVSTDTVYF
V gene: TRBV5-4; clone size: NA; D gene: NA; J gene: TRBJ2-2; CDR3 DNA: TGTGCCAGCGGCTTGGAGCTGCCCGGGAAGCTGTTTTTT; CDR3 protein: CASGLELPGKLFF
V gene: TRBV6-5; clone size: NA; D gene: NA; J gene: TRBJ2-7; CDR3 DNA: TGTACCAGCGGCAACGGGGGAGTCACTAGCTACGAGCAGTACTTC; CDR3 protein: CTSGNGGVTSYEQYF
V gene: TRBV5-4; clone size: many; D gene: NA; J gene: TRBJ1-4; CDR3 DNA: TGTGCCAGCAGCTTGGAAGGGGAAGAGGAAAAACTGTTTTTT; CDR3 protein: CASSLEGEEEKLFF
V gene: TRBV6-2/TRBV6-3; clone size: NA; D gene: NA; J gene: TRBJ2-3; CDR3 DNA: TGTACCAGCAGTTCCCGGGCAAAAAGAGATACGCAGTATTTT; CDR3 protein: CTSSSRAKRDTQYF
V gene: TRBV20-1; clone size: NA; D gene: NA; J gene: TRBJ2-1; CDR3 DNA: TGCAGTGCTATCGGGACAAGCGGGACCTACACCAACAATGAGCAGTCCTTC; CDR3 protein: CSAIGTSGTYTNNEQSF
V gene: TRBV6-2/TRBV6-3; clone size: NA; D gene: NA; J gene: TRBJ2-1; CDR3 DNA: TGTGCCAGCAGGAGGGGGACCGGGAGACAGGTCAATGAGCAGTTCTTC; CDR3 protein: CASRRGTGRQVNEQFF
V gene: TRBV4-3; clone size: NA; D gene: NA; J gene: TRBJ2-1; CDR3 DNA: TGCGCCAGCAACCAGGTGGGAAGGCTAACCAATGAACAGTTCTTC; CDR3 protein: CASNQVGRLTNEQFF
V gene: TRBV28; clone size: NA; D gene: NA; J gene: TRBJ2-7; CDR3 DNA: TGTGCCAGCAGATCGTACAGGGCCTACGAGCAGTACTTC; CDR3 protein: CASRSYRAYEQYF
V gene: TRBV6-1; clone size: NA; D gene: NA; J gene: TRBJ1-4; CDR3 DNA: NA; CDR3 protein: CASSEFTTFGASATDEELFF
V gene: TRBV11-3; clone size: NA; D gene: TRBD1; J gene: TRBJ2-7; CDR3 DNA: TGTGCCAGCAGCTCCCGACAGGGCGTTAGGTACGAGCAGTACTTC; CDR3 protein: CASSSRQGVRYEQYF
V gene: TRBV19; clone size: once; D gene: TRBD1; J gene: TRBJ1-1; CDR3 DNA: TGTACCAGTAGCCGACAGGGAAGGGGCACTGAAGCTATCTTT; CDR3 protein: CTSSRQGRGTEAIF
V gene: TRBV28; clone size: few; D gene: TRBD1; J gene: TRBJ1-5; CDR3 DNA: TGTGCCAGCAGTCCGCCAGGGGACAGGGGGGACTATGATCAGCCCCAGCATTTT; CDR3 protein: CASSPPGDRGDYDQPQHF
V gene: TRBV20-1; clone size: NA; D gene: TRBD2; J gene: TRBJ2-1; CDR3 DNA: TGCAGTGCTCTTAGCGGGGGGGTGTCCTACAATGAGCAGTTCTTC; CDR3 protein: CSALSGGVSYNEQFF
V gene: TRBV4-3; clone size: NA; D gene: NA; J gene: TRBJ2-6; CDR3 DNA: TGCGCCAGCCAAGAGGCGGTGTCTGGGGCCAACGTCCTGACTTTC; CDR3 protein: CASQEAVSGANVLTF
V gene: TRBV5-1; clone size: NA; D gene: NA; J gene: TRBJ2-2; CDR3 DNA: TGCGCCAGCATTGGGCACTCGAACACCGGGGAGCTGTTTTTT; CDR3 protein: CASIGHSNTGELFF
V gene: TRBV20-1; clone size: NA; D gene: TRBD2; J gene: TRBJ2-1; CDR3 DNA: TGCGGTACTAGAGAACTAGCGGGAGACTACAATGAGCAGTTATTC; CDR3 protein: CGTRELAGDYNEQLF
V gene: TRBV12-3/TRBV12-4; clone size: many; D gene: NA; J gene: TRBJ2-3; CDR3 DNA: TGTGCCAGCAGTTTGTGGCAGAAAACAGATACGCAGTATTTT; CDR3 protein: CASSLWQKTDTQYF
V gene: TRBV6-5; clone size: NA; D gene: NA; J gene: TRBJ2-7; CDR3 DNA: TGTGCCAGCAGTTACACATCGACATGTGCCTCCTACGAGCAGTATTTC; CDR3 protein: CASSYTSTCASYEQYF
V gene: TRBV5-6; clone size: NA; D gene: TRBD1; J gene: TRBJ1-1; CDR3 DNA: TGTGCCAGCAGCTTGGGACAGGGTGCTACACGGAGAACTGAAGCTTACTTT; CDR3 protein: CASSLGQGATRRTEAYF
V gene: TRBV11-2; clone size: NA; D gene: NA; J gene: TRBJ2-5; CDR3 DNA: TGTGCCAGCAACTCTACAGGAGAAGAGACCCATTTCTTC; CDR3 protein: CASNSTGEETHFF
V gene: TRBV11-3; clone size: NA; D gene: NA; J gene: TRBJ1-1; CDR3 DNA: TGTGCCAGCAGCTCACACGGACGGCAGTCTGTAGCTTTCTTT; CDR3 protein: CASSSHGRQSVAFF
V gene: TRBV29-1; clone size: NA; D gene: NA; J gene: TRBJ2-3; CDR3 DNA: TGCAGCGTTGAAGACACAGATACGCAGTATTTT; CDR3 protein: CSVEDTDTQYF
V gene: TRBV11-2; clone size: NA; D gene: TRBD1; J gene: TRBJ2-6; CDR3 DNA: TGTGACAGCAGCTTAGTTCCAAAGGACAGGCCCTCTGGGGCCAGCGTCCTGACTTTT; CDR3 protein: CDSSLVPKDRPSGASVLTF
V gene: TRBV12-3/TRBV12-4; clone size: once; D gene: TRBD1; J gene: TRBJ2-5; CDR3 DNA: TGTACCAGCAGGAAACAGGGGTCAGGGGAGACCCAGTACTTC; CDR3 protein: CTSRKQGSGETQYF
V gene: TRBV11-2; clone size: NA; D gene: NA; J gene: TRBJ2-5; CDR3 DNA: TGTGCCAGAAGCTCTGGACAGTTCCAAGAGACCCAGTGTTTC; CDR3 protein: CARSSGQFQETQCF
V gene: TRBV11-1; clone size: NA; D gene: NA; J gene: TRBJ2-2; CDR3 DNA: TGTGCCAGCACCTTACGTGCAGGGATCACCGTGGAGCTGTTTTTT; CDR3 protein: CASTLRAGITVELFF
V gene: TRBV29-1; clone size: NA; D gene: TRBD1; J gene: TRBJ2-7; CDR3 DNA: TGCAGCGTTGTATTTACAGGGGTTGACCTTTACGGGCAGTACTTC; CDR3 protein: CSVVFTGVDLYGQYF
V gene: TRBV12-3/TRBV12-4; clone size: NA; D gene: NA; J gene: TRBJ1-2; CDR3 DNA: TGTGCCGGCAGGTTGCAAGGAGACGCCTATGGTTACACCTTC; CDR3 protein: CAGRLQGDAYGYTF
V gene: TRBV12-3/TRBV12-4; clone size: NA; D gene: NA; J gene: TRBJ1-6; CDR3 DNA: TGTCCCAGCAGAATCGGGGCCAATTCATCCCTCCACTTT; CDR3 protein: CPSRIGANSSLHF
V gene: TRBV6-2/TRBV6-3; clone size: NA; D gene: TRBD2; J gene: TRBJ2-2; CDR3 DNA: TGCGCCAGCACTTCTAGCGGGAGGGACACCGGGGAGCTGTTTTTT; CDR3 protein: CASTSSGRDTGELFF
V gene: TRBV28; clone size: NA; D gene: TRBD2; J gene: TRBJ2-7; CDR3 DNA: TGTGCCAGCTGTTCTCTAAGCGGGGCTTCCTACGAGCACTACTTC; CDR3 protein: CASCSLSGASYEHYF
V gene: TRBV11-2; clone size: NA; D gene: NA; J gene: TRBJ2-6; CDR3 DNA: TGTGTCAGCAGTCCTATCCCTGGGGCCAGCGTCCTGACTTTT; CDR3 protein: CVSSPIPGASVLTF
V gene: TRBV11-1; clone size: once; D gene: TRBD1; J gene: TRBJ2-5; CDR3 DNA: TGTGCCTGCAGCTTGGTAACAGGGGGCTGTTACCAAGAGACCCAGTACTTC; CDR3 protein: CACSLVTGGCYQETQYF
V gene: TRBV11-3; clone size: NA; D gene: NA; J gene: TRBJ2-5; CDR3 DNA: TGTGCCAGCAGTTCGGGACAAGAAGAGACCCAATACTTC; CDR3 protein: CASSSGQEETQYF
V gene: TRBV20-1; clone size: few; D gene: NA; J gene: TRBJ2-1; CDR3 DNA: TGTAGTGCTAGAGTTCGGGGGAGGCAGGGTGAGCAGTTCTTC; CDR3 protein: CSARVRGRQGEQFF
V gene: TRBV6-5; clone size: NA; D gene: NA; J gene: TRBJ2-5; CDR3 DNA: TGTGACAGCAGTGATACCGGGACCGCGGAGGCCCGGTACTTC; CDR3 protein: CDSSDTGTAEARYF
V gene: TRBV4-2; clone size: NA; D gene: NA; J gene: TRBJ1-5; CDR3 DNA: TGTACCAGCAACCAAGGGAGTAGCAATCAGCCACAGCATTTT; CDR3 protein: CTSNQGSSNQPQHF
V gene: TRBV20-1; clone size: NA; D gene: NA; J gene: TRBJ1-2; CDR3 DNA: TGCAGTGCTAGAGTTCGGGCGACGGTGGACTATGGCTACACCTTC; CDR3 protein: CSARVRATVDYGYTF
V gene: TRBV11-2; clone size: few; D gene: TRBD1; J gene: TRBJ2-5; CDR3 DNA: TGTGCCGGCAGCTCTGGACAGGTCCAAGAGACCCAGTTTTTC; CDR3 protein: CAGSSGQVQETQFF
V gene: TRBV28; clone size: NA; D gene: NA; J gene: TRBJ2-7; CDR3 DNA: TGTGCCAGCAGTTTCCAGGAAGGGTTGTTTCATTACTTC; CDR3 protein: CASSFQEGLFHYF
V gene: TRBV5-5; clone size: NA; D gene: NA; J gene: TRBJ2-7; CDR3 DNA: TGTGCCAGCAGCTGGAACCGGATAGGGGCGGCCACATGCGAGCACTACTTC; CDR3 protein: CASSWNRIGAATCEHYF
V gene: TRBV20-1; clone size: once; D gene: TRBD1; J gene: TRBJ2-3; CDR3 DNA: TGCAGTGCTCAAGTGGACAGGGCAAATCAGCCCCAGTATTTT; CDR3 protein: CSAQVDRANQPQYF
V gene: TRBV12-3/TRBV12-4; clone size: NA; D gene: NA; J gene: TRBJ2-2; CDR3 DNA: TGTGCCGGCCGTCCCGGAAGCAACACCGGGGAACTGTTTTTT; CDR3 protein: CAGRPGSNTGELFF
V gene: TRBV5-1; clone size: NA; D gene: TRBD1; J gene: TRBJ2-3; CDR3 DNA: TGCGCCAGCAGCAACCGGGACAGGGCCACAGATACGCAGTATTTT; CDR3 protein: CASSNRDRATDTQYF
V gene: TRBV6-1; clone size: NA; D gene: NA; J gene: TRBJ1-1; CDR3 DNA: TGTGCCAGCAGCGAGGACAGATGGGACACTGAAGCTTTCTTT; CDR3 protein: CASSEDRWDTEAFF
V gene: TRBV4-2; clone size: large; D gene: NA; J gene: TRBJ1-1; CDR3 DNA: TGTGCCAGCAGCCAAGTCGGACAGCTTGAGAACACTGAAGCTTTCTTT; CDR3 protein: CASSQVGQLENTEAFF
V gene: TRBV11-2; clone size: NA; D gene: NA; J gene: TRBJ2-5; CDR3 DNA: TGTGCCAGCAGCTCTGGTCAGGTCCAAGGGGCCCAGTACTTC; CDR3 protein: CASSSGQVQGAQYF
V gene: TRBV11-3; clone size: NA; D gene: NA; J gene: TRBJ1-1; CDR3 DNA: TGTGCCAGCAGCTCGCACGGACGGCAGACTGAAGTCTTATTT; CDR3 protein: CASSSHGRQTEVLF
V gene: TRBV11-1; clone size: NA; D gene: TRBD2; J gene: TRBJ2-2; CDR3 DNA: TGTGCCAGCAGCCTGACTAGCGGGGGGCCTAACACCTGGGAGCTGTTTTTT; CDR3 protein: CASSLTSGGPNTWELFF